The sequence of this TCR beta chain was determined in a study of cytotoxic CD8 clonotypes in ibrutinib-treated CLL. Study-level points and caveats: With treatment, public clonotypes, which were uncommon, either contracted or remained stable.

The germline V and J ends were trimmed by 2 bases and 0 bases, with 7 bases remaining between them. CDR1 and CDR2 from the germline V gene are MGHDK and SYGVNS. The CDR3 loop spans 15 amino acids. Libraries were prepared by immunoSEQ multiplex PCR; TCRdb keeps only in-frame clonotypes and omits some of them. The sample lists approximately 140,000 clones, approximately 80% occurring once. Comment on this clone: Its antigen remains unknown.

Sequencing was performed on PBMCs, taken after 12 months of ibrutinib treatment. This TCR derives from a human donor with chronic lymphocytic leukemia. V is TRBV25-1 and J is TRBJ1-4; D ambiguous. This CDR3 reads CASSERVATNEKLFF. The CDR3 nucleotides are TGTGCCAGCAGTGAACGGGTCGCAACTAATGAAAAACTGTTTTTT.